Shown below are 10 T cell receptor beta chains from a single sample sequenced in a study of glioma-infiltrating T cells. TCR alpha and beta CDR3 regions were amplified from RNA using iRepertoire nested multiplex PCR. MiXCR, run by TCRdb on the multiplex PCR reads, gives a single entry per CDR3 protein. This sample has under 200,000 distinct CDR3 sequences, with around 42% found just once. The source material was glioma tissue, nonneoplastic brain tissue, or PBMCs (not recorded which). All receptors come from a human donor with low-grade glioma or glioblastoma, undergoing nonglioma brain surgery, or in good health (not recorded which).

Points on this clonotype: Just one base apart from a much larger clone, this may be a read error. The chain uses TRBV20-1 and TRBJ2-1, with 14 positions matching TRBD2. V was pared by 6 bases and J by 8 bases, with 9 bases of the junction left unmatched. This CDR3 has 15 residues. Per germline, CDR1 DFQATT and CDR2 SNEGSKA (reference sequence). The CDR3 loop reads CSAERTSGRLDEQFF. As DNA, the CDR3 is TGCAGTGCCGAAAGGACTAGCGGGAGGCTCGATGAGCAGTTCTTC.

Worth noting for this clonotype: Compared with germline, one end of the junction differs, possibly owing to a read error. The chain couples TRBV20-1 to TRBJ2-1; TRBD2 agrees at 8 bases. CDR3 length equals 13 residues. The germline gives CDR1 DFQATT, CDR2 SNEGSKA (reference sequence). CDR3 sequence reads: CSAISGNHNGQFF. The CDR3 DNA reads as TGCAGTGCTATTAGCGGGAATCACAATGGGCAGTTCTTC.

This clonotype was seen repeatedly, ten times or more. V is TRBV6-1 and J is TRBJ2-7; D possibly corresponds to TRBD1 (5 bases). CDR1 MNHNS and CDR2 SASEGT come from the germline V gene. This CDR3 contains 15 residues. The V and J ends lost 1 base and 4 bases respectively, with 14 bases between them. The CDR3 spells CASSEGGSGVYEQYF. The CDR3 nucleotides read TGTGCCAGCAGTGAAGGGGGCTCGGGTGTATACGAGCAGTACTTC.

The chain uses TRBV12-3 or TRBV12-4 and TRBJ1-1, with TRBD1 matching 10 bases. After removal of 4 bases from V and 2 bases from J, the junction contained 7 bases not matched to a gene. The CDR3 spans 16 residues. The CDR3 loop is CASSYWTGGINTEAFF. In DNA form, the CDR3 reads TGTGCCAGCAGTTATTGGACAGGGGGTATTAACACTGAAGCTTTCTTT.

CDR3: CASSPWIISGANVLTF. CDR3 nucleotides: TGTGCCAGCAGCCCTTGGATCATCTCTGGGGCCAACGTCCTGACTTTC. The chain uses TRBV7-3 and TRBJ2-6; the D is unclear. Per germline, CDR1 SGHTA and CDR2 FQGTGA. The CDR3 runs to 16 residues. V gave up 5 bases and J gave up 0 bases, with 11 bases separating them.

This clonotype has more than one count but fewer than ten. CDR3 nucleotide sequence: TGTGCCAGTAGTCTCCAAGATGACAGTCGGTCACAGTATTTT. Translating gives CASSLQDDSRSQYF. J is TRBJ2-3 and V is TRBV19; the D gene is possibly TRBD1 (5 bases). Germline CDR1 reads LNHDA; CDR2 reads SQIVND (reference sequence). Trimming shortened V by 5 bases and J by 12 bases, and 21 bases separated the two germline ends. The CDR3 has 14 amino acids. Full variable domain (remainder filled in from reference TRBV19 and TRBJ2-3): DGGITQSPKYLFRKEGQNVTLSCEQNLNHDAMYWYRQDPGQGLRLIYYSQIVNDFQKGDIAEGYSVSREKKESFPLTVTSAQKNPTAFYLCASSLQDDSRSQYFGPGTRLTVL.

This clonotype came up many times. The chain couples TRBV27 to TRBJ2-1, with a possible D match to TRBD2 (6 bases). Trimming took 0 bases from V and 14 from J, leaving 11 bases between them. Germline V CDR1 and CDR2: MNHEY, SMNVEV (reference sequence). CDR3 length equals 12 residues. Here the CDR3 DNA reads TGTGCCAGCAGTTTATCGCTGGGGGAGGAGTTCTTC. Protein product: CASSLSLGEEFF.

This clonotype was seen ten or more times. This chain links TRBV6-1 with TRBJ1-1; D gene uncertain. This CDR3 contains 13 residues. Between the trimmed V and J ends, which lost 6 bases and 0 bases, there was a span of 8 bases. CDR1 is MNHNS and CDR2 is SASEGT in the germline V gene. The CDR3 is CASSTEMNTEAFF. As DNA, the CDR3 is TGTGCCAGCAGCACCGAAATGAACACTGAAGCTTTCTTT.

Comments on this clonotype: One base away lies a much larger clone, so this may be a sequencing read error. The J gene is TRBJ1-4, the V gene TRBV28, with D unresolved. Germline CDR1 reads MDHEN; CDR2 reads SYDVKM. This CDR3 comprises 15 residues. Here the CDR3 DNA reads TGTGCCAGCAGCTTACAAGGGTTGACTAGTGAAAAACTGTTTTTT. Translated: CASSLQGLTSEKLFF. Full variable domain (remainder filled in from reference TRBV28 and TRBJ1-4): DVKVTQSSRYLVKRTGEKVFLECVQDMDHENMFWYRQDPGLGLRLIYFSYDVKMKEKGDIPEGYSVSREKKERFSLILESASTNQTSMYLCASSLQGLTSEKLFFGSGTQLSVL.

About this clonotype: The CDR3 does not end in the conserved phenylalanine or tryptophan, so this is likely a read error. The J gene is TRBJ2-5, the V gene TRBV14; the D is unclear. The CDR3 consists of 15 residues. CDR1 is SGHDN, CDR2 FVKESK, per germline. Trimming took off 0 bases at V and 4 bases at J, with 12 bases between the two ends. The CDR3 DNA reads TGTGCCAGCAGCCAAGACATGGGTGCCTCAGAGACCCAGTACTAC. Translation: CASSQDMGASETQYY.